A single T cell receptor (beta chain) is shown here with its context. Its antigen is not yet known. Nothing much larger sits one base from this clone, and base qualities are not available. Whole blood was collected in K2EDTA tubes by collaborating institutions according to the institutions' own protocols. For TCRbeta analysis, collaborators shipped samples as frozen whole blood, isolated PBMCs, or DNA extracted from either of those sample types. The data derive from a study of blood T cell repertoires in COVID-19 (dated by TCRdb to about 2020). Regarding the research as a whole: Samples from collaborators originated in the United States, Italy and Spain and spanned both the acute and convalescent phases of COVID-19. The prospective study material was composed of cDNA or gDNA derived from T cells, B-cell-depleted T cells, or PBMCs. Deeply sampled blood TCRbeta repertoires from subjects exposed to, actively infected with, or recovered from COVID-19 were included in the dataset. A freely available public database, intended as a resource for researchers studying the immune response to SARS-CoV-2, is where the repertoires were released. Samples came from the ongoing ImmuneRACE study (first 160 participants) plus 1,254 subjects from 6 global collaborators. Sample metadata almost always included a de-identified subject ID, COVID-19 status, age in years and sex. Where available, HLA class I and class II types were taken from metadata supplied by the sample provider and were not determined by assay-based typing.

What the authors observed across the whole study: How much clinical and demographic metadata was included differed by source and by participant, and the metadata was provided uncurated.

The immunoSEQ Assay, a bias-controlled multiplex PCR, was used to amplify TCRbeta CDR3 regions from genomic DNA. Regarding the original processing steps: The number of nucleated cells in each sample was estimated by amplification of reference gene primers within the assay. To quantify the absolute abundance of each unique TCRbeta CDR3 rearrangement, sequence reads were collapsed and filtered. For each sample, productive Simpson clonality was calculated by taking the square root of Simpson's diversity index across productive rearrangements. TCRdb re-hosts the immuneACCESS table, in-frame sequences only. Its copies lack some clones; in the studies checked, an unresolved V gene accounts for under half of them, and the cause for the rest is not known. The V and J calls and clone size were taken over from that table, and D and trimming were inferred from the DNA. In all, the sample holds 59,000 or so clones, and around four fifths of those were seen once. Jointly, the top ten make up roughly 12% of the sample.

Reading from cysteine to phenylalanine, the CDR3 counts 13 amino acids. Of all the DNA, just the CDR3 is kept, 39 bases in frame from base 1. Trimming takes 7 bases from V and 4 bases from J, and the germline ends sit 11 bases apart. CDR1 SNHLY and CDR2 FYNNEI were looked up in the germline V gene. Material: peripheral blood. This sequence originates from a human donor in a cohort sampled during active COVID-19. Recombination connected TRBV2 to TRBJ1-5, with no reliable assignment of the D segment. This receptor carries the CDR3 CASMDMRNQPQHF. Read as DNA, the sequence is TGTGCCAGCATGGATATGCGGAATCAGCCCCAGCATTTT.